These 32 T cell receptor beta chains were all obtained from the same sample, sequenced in a study of shared T cell receptors in the human thymus. Clones were read by immunoSEQ multiplex PCR, and TCRdb kept only the in-frame ones, dropping some. The sample has 700,000 or so clones; approximately 83% are singletons. In addition, the sample was reused for a study of human thymus T cells.

Sequencing input: thymocytes. Every receptor here comes from a girl younger than two with a congenital heart defect.

The chain carries TRBV5-4 and TRBJ2-2; D might be TRBD2 (7 bases). V was cut by 4 bases and J by 4 bases, with 14 bases left in between. Germline loops: CDR1 SGHNT, CDR2 YYREEE (reference sequence). The CDR3 is 15 amino acids. The CDR3 protein is CASSPAGEGTGELFF. The CDR3 DNA follows: TGTGCCAGCAGCCCCGCAGGGGAGGGCACCGGGGAGCTGTTTTTT.

V and J are TRBV20-1 and TRBJ2-3; 8 nucleotides align to TRBD1. V lost 5 bases, J lost 10 bases, and 5 bases stayed unmatched. The CDR3 loop spans 11 amino acids. Germline V CDR1 and CDR2: DFQATT, SNEGSKA (reference sequence). CDR3 DNA sequence: TGCAGTGCTTCTACAGGGGGGCCGCAGTATTTT. It codes for CSASTGGPQYF.

This clone was observed a handful of times. Here the CDR3 DNA reads TGTGCCAGCAGCTTTTCAGGGGATGGCTACACCTTC. This translates into CASSFSGDGYTF. The chain employs TRBV5-5 and TRBJ1-2, with a weak D call TRBD1 (6 bases). CDR1 is SGHKS, CDR2 YYEKEE, per germline (reference sequence). The germline V and J ends were trimmed by 2 bases and 6 bases, with 8 bases remaining between them. CDR3 length: 12 amino acids.

This chain uses TRBV7-9 with TRBJ1-2; D uncertain. CDR1 and CDR2 from the germline V gene are SEHNR and FQNEAQ (reference sequence). The CDR3 totals 16 residues. V lost 1 base to trimming and J lost 0 bases, with 12 bases between them. CDR3 bases: TGTGCCAGCAGCTTAGTAGGTTGGGAGACTAACTATGGCTACACCTTC. The encoded protein is CASSLVGWETNYGYTF.

This clone was observed a few times. V gene TRBV14 combines with J gene TRBJ2-1, with 7 nucleotides matching TRBD1. J was trimmed by 6 bases and V by 6 bases; bases with no gene match: 8. CDR1 and CDR2 (germline): SGHDN, FVKESK. This CDR3 is 14 amino acids long. CDR3 DNA sequence: TGTGCCAGCAGTCCGGGACAGTCCGGCAATGAGCAGTTCTTC. It translates to CASSPGQSGNEQFF.

The chain joins TRBV5-6 to TRBJ2-1, with D perhaps TRBD2 (5 bases). This CDR3 is built from 15 residues. Trimming shortened V by 4 bases and J by 5 bases, and 16 bases separated the two germline ends. Germline CDR1 and CDR2: SGHDT and YYEEEE. For the CDR3, the DNA is TGTGCCAGCAGCCTCAGAACTCGGGGTGACAATGAGCAGTTCTTC. The encoded protein is CASSLRTRGDNEQFF.

CDR3 sequence: CASSRRTTSGAPHNYEQYF. In nucleotides, the CDR3 is TGTGCCAGTAGTAGGCGAACGACTAGCGGAGCACCGCATAACTACGAGCAGTACTTC. The V call is TRBV19, the J call TRBJ2-7, with 9 bases identical to TRBD2. V shed 4 bases and J 3 bases; nucleotides not matched to a gene: 19. Germline assignment: CDR1 LNHDA and CDR2 SQIVND (reference sequence). The CDR3 runs to 19 residues.

This sequence joins TRBV5-1 and TRBJ1-2; D is uncertain. The V end lost 0 bases, the J end lost 4 bases, and 13 bases lay between the germline ends. CDR3 length: 15 amino acids. Germline V gene data show CDR1 as SGHRS and CDR2 as YFSETQ. Here the CDR3 DNA reads TGCGCCAGCAGCTTGGGGCAGGATACTTTCTATGGCTACACCTTC. Translated, it gives CASSLGQDTFYGYTF.

J is TRBJ2-1 and V is TRBV18; 7 bases match TRBD1. The CDR3 has 15 amino acids. V lost 8 bases to trimming and J lost 2 bases; unmatched junction nucleotides: 9. Germline V gene sequence: CDR1 KGHSH, CDR2 LQKENI. CDR3 sequence reads: CASAIRDRAYNEQFF. CDR3 DNA: TGTGCCAGCGCAATCCGGGACAGAGCCTACAATGAGCAGTTCTTC.

This CDR3 reads CASRLGGPCHEQFF. The CDR3 region has the DNA TGCGCCAGCCGCCTGGGGGGGCCTTGCCACGAGCAGTTCTTC. The rearrangement links TRBV23-1 to TRBJ2-1, with D possibly being TRBD2 (7 bases). Being an ORF, TRBV23-1 has a function that is uncertain. The CDR3 sequence is 14 residues long. Trimming took 8 bases from V and 10 from J, leaving 21 bases between them.

The V and J genes are TRBV11-2 and TRBJ1-1; TRBD1 agrees at 7 bases. From germline, CDR1 is SGHAT and CDR2 FQNNGV. J was trimmed by 2 bases and V by 5 bases; bases with no gene match: 8. This CDR3 contains 15 residues. In DNA, the CDR3 is TGTGCCAGCAGCAGGACAGGAGAAGTCAACACTGAAGCTTTCTTT. Protein product: CASSRTGEVNTEAFF.

The chain is built from TRBV4-1 and TRBJ1-2; 8 bases are shared with TRBD1. CDR1 and CDR2 from the germline V gene are MGHRA and YSYEKL. J was trimmed by 2 bases and V by 0 bases; bases with no gene match: 5. The CDR3 is 16 residues long. CDR3 bases: TGCGCCAGCAGCCAAGAAGCAGGGGGCAGAAACTATGGCTACACCTTC. It translates to CASSQEAGGRNYGYTF.

The J gene is TRBJ2-7, the V gene TRBV15; the D gene is possibly TRBD1 (5 bases). CDR1 and CDR2 (germline): LNHNV, YYDKDF (reference sequence). CDR3 length equals 16 residues. The V and J ends lost 0 bases and 6 bases respectively, with 18 bases between them. CDR3: CATSRDFLDRGREQYF. For the CDR3, the DNA is TGTGCCACCAGCAGAGATTTTTTGGATAGGGGTCGCGAGCAGTACTTC.

The J gene is TRBJ1-1, the V gene TRBV27; 8 positions agree with TRBD1. The V gene's germline CDR1 is MNHEY and CDR2 SMNVEV (reference sequence). This CDR3 is built from 15 residues. J gave up 1 base and V 5 bases, and 6 bases lay outside the gene matches. In DNA, the CDR3 is TGTGCCAGCAGTCCCGGACAGGGAAAGAACACTGAAGCTTTCTTT. Translated: CASSPGQGKNTEAFF.

The V call is TRBV28, the J call TRBJ2-5; 9 nucleotides align to TRBD1. Trimming cost V 2 bases and J 2 bases; bases outside gene matches: 18. There are 20 residues in the CDR3. The germline CDR1 and CDR2 sequences are MDHEN and SYDVKM. Here the CDR3 DNA reads TGTGCCAGCAGTTTAGACCGGGACAGGGAAACCCTCTTTCGACAAGAGACCCAGTACTTC. This encodes CASSLDRDRETLFRQETQYF.

This chain joins TRBV6-1 and TRBJ2-2; D might be TRBD2 (7 bases). V was pared by 8 bases and J by 7 bases, with 17 bases between. The CDR3 runs to 14 residues. Looked up from germline, CDR1 is MNHNS and CDR2 is SASEGT. The CDR3 DNA follows: TGTGCCAGCGGGGGGGGCTCTATGGACGGGGAGCTGTTTTTT. It is translated as CASGGGSMDGELFF.

This clone occurred a few times. V usage is TRBV18 and J usage is TRBJ1-1, with 8 bases aligning to TRBD1. Per the germline V gene, CDR1 is KGHSH and CDR2 is LQKENI. Trimming cost V 2 bases and J 0 bases; bases outside gene matches: 11. The CDR3 sequence is 18 residues long. CDR3 region: CASSPRRSNRGLNTEAFF. DNA of the CDR3: TGTGCCAGCTCACCAAGGAGAAGCAACAGGGGGTTGAACACTGAAGCTTTCTTT.

V is TRBV5-1 and J is TRBJ2-3; 9 nucleotides agree with TRBD2. The V and J ends lost 0 bases and 3 bases, in that order; junction bases with no gene match: 20. This CDR3 comprises 21 residues. CDR1 is SGHRS and CDR2 is YFSETQ in the germline V gene. The DNA for the CDR3 is TGCGCCAGCAGCTTGGACGGGCGGGGGGGCCGTGGTGTCCTTTCGACAGATACGCAGTATTTT. It encodes CASSLDGRGGRGVLSTDTQYF.

The chain has TRBV6-1 and TRBJ2-7; D is possibly TRBD1 (5 bases). The length of the CDR3 is 17 residues. The ends were cut back, 0 bases at V and 6 bases at J, with 21 bases in the middle. CDR1 is MNHNS and CDR2 is SASEGT in the germline V gene. The CDR3, as DNA: TGTGCCAGCAGTGAAGCTAGATCGACAGTTCTATCGCGCGAGCAGTACTTC. It translates to CASSEARSTVLSREQYF.

The chain couples TRBV27 to TRBJ1-6; D call uncertain. V shed 3 bases and J shed 5 bases, with 8 bases lying between them. The CDR3 spans 14 residues. Germline loops: CDR1 MNHEY, CDR2 SMNVEV (reference sequence). CDR3 region: CASSFGSNNSPLHF. The CDR3 DNA is TGTGCCAGCAGTTTCGGGAGTAATAATTCACCCCTCCACTTT.

The chain uses TRBV5-6 and TRBJ2-7; 10 positions match TRBD1. The CDR3 runs to 17 residues. The V and J ends lost 2 bases and 4 bases, in that order; junction bases with no gene match: 12. Per germline, CDR1 SGHDT and CDR2 YYEEEE. In nucleotides, the CDR3 is TGTGCCAGCAGCTTAGTGGGGCGGGACAGGGGAGTGTACGAGCAGTACTTC. As protein: CASSLVGRDRGVYEQYF.

The rearrangement links TRBV2 to TRBJ1-4; TRBD1 matches 7 bases. CDR1 and CDR2 (germline): SNHLY, FYNNEI. The CDR3 totals 15 residues. J lost 6 bases, V lost 8 bases, and 12 bases had no gene match. The CDR3 protein is CASYERRQGDEKLFF. Here the CDR3 DNA reads TGTGCCAGCTACGAGCGACGGCAGGGGGATGAAAAACTGTTTTTT.

The chain combines TRBV7-8 with TRBJ2-2; D remains unclear. CDR3 length: 16 amino acids. Germline CDR1 SGHVS, CDR2 FQNEAQ. Trimming took 1 base from V and 7 from J, leaving 16 bases between them. The CDR3 DNA reads as TGTGCCAGCAGCTTAGACGGGTCAAGGCCCGGCGGGGAGCTGTTTTTT. Its protein is CASSLDGSRPGGELFF.

The chain carries TRBV4-1 and TRBJ1-4, with TRBD1 matching over 10 bases. With 1 base clipped from V and 8 bases from J, the junction kept 10 bases outside the gene matches. The germline V gene encodes CDR1 MGHRA and CDR2 YSYEKL. This CDR3 spans 17 amino acids. The CDR3 region has the DNA TGCGCCAGCAGCCAAGTTGCCCGGGACAGGGGAAGGGAAAAACTGTTTTTT. This translates into CASSQVARDRGREKLFF.

J is TRBJ1-4 and V is TRBV15; D remains unclear. The CDR3 runs 14 residues. The germline V gene encodes CDR1 LNHNV and CDR2 YYDKDF (reference sequence). Deletions cut 7 bases from V and 15 bases from J, with 24 bases between. The CDR3 DNA follows: TGTGCCACCACTCCGACCGGGGTCGACCGTTGTATGTTTTTT. Translation gives CATTPTGVDRCMFF.

The chain recombines TRBV19 with TRBJ1-4; D gene uncertain. V lost 5 bases, J lost 1 base, and 5 bases lay in between. The CDR3 is 13 residues long. Germline V gene lookup returns CDR1 LNHDA and CDR2 SQIVND (reference sequence). The CDR3: CASSSITNEKLFF. In DNA, the CDR3 is TGTGCCAGTAGTTCTATAACTAATGAAAAACTGTTTTTT.

The chain links TRBV27 to TRBJ2-7; TRBD2 aligns across 9 bases. Trimming at V came to 6 bases and at J to 3 bases, leaving 3 bases not matched to a gene. Germline lookup yields CDR1 MNHEY and CDR2 SMNVEV (reference sequence). The CDR3 has 13 amino acids. The CDR3 protein is CASRPTSGYEQYF. The CDR3 DNA reads as TGTGCCAGCAGACCGACTAGCGGCTACGAGCAGTACTTC.

This sequence joins TRBV5-1 and TRBJ1-1; no firm D call. The V and J ends lost 4 bases and 0 bases respectively, with 13 bases between them. Germline CDR1 is SGHRS and CDR2 is YFSETQ. The CDR3 is 15 amino acids. Here the CDR3 reads CASSGNSAVNTEAFF. DNA of the CDR3: TGCGCCAGCAGCGGAAACTCGGCGGTGAACACTGAAGCTTTCTTT.

The chain joins TRBV27 to TRBJ2-1; TRBD2 agrees at 13 bases. V was pared by 10 bases and J by 0 bases, with 15 bases of the junction left unmatched. The germline CDR1 and CDR2 sequences are MNHEY and SMNVEV (reference sequence). The CDR3 loop spans 19 amino acids. DNA of the CDR3: TGTGCCAAACCTCGGACTAGCGGGGGAATTTATAGCTCCTACAATGAGCAGTTCTTC. It specifies CAKPRTSGGIYSSYNEQFF.

CDR3 sequence (DNA): TGTGCCAGCAGCTTGTTAACTGACAGTCTCTACAATGAGCAGTTCTTC. It encodes CASSLLTDSLYNEQFF. The rearrangement joins TRBV7-2 to TRBJ2-1; tentatively, D is TRBD1 (5 bases). The CDR3 spans 16 residues. Germline V CDR1 and CDR2: SGHTA, FQGNSA. V was pared by 3 bases and J by 3 bases, with 15 bases between. The whole variable domain, remainder taken from reference TRBV7-2 and TRBJ2-1, is GAGVSQSPSNKVTEKGKDVELRCDPISGHTALYWYRQSLGQGLEFLIYFQGNSAPDKSGLPSDRFSAERTGGSVSTLTIQRTQQEDSAVYLCASSLLTDSLYNEQFFGPGTRLTVL.

In DNA form, the CDR3 reads TGTGCCAGCAGCCCGATGGCGGGGGGGCCGAATGAGCAGTTCTTC. Protein product: CASSPMAGGPNEQFF. The chain uses TRBV14 and TRBJ2-1; 9 bases are a match to TRBD2. V trimming: 4 bases; J trimming: 7 bases; junction bases outside the gene matches: 8. The CDR3 extends over 15 amino acids. Germline lookup yields CDR1 SGHDN and CDR2 FVKESK.

This chain links TRBV7-9 with TRBJ1-6; 7 positions agree with TRBD1. The trim removed 5 bases at V and 10 bases at J, leaving 14 bases unmatched. This CDR3 has 16 amino acids. CDR1 is SEHNR and CDR2 is FQNEAQ in the germline V gene (reference sequence). CDR3 in DNA: TGTGCCAGCAGCCCAGAGAAGGGGGCGGCTGTGTCACCCCTCCACTTT. Protein sequence: CASSPEKGAAVSPLHF.